These 25 T cell receptor beta chains originate from one sample sequenced in a study of T-cell memory formation after mild COVID-19. TCRdb reprocessed the 5' RACE reads with MiXCR, giving one entry per CDR3 protein. The sample includes 95,000 to 120,000 distinct CDR3 sequences, 18% of them seen just once. Sequencing was carried out using PBMCs or a T cell subset sorted from them (not recorded which). The receptors originated from a man between 18 and 29 years old who had mild COVID-19 (a few samples of this study predate the infection). Cell type and time point are not known.

The V gene is TRBV9, the J gene TRBJ2-4; 7 nucleotides line up with TRBD2. The CDR3 sequence is 17 residues long. The V segment lost 4 bases and the J segment 0 bases; nucleotides outside the gene matches: 10. The germline V gene has CDR1 SGDLS and CDR2 YYNGEE. CDR3 amino acids: CASSHGRAGQAKNIQYF. The CDR3 nucleotides read TGTGCCAGCAGCCATGGGAGGGCAGGTCAAGCCAAAAACATTCAGTACTTC.

This clonotype appeared many times. The chain uses TRBV3-1 and TRBJ2-1, with D unclear. The V end lost 5 bases, the J end lost 4 bases, and 3 bases lay between the germline ends. This CDR3 spans 11 amino acids. Germline V gene lookup returns CDR1 LGHDT and CDR2 YNNKEL (reference sequence). CDR3 coding DNA: TGTGCCAGCAGCGGTTACAATGAGCAGTTCTTC. Translating it yields CASSGYNEQFF.

The chain employs TRBV12-3 or TRBV12-4 and TRBJ2-2; a possible D gene is TRBD1 (6 bases). CDR3 size: 15 residues. Trimming removed 6 bases from V and 3 bases from J, with 14 bases in between. Here the CDR3 reads CASRKGELDTGELFF. The CDR3 DNA reads as TGTGCCAGCAGGAAGGGGGAATTAGACACCGGGGAGCTGTTTTTT.

The V gene is TRBV11-3, the J gene TRBJ2-7, with D possibly being TRBD2 (7 bases). The germline V gene encodes CDR1 SGHNT and CDR2 YENEEA. The V end was cut by 5 bases, the J end by 6 bases, with 20 bases between. The CDR3 runs 15 residues. The CDR3 spells CASSPPGGEPLEQYV. DNA for the CDR3: TGTGCCAGCAGCCCACCGGGGGGCGAGCCCCTCGAGCAGTACGTC.

The chain's CDR3 is CASRRDPPDTQYF. For the CDR3, the DNA is TGTGCCAGCAGACGTGACCCGCCGGATACGCAGTATTTT. The V gene is TRBV6-6, the J gene TRBJ2-3, with D unclear. This CDR3 has 13 amino acids. Trimming pared 6 bases from V and 6 bases from J, leaving 13 bases between. The germline gives CDR1 MNHNY, CDR2 SVGAGI (reference sequence).

The chain employs TRBV5-1 and TRBJ2-7, with 9 bases that match TRBD2. Germline V gives CDR1 SGHRS, CDR2 YFSETQ. Trimming took 0 bases from V and 2 from J; bases not matched to a gene: 3. The CDR3 has 15 amino acids. The CDR3 is CASSLGLADTYEQYF. DNA of the CDR3: TGCGCCAGCAGCTTGGGACTAGCGGACACCTACGAGCAGTACTTC.

This sequence joins TRBV30 and TRBJ2-7; the D gene could be TRBD1 or TRBD2 (5 bases each). CDR1 is GTSNPN, CDR2 SVGIG, per germline (reference sequence). V lost 7 bases to trimming and J lost 5 bases, with 18 bases between them. This CDR3 is built from 13 residues. The CDR3 is CAFPPGQADEQYF. The CDR3 DNA reads TGTGCCTTCCCCCCGGGGCAGGCTGACGAGCAGTACTTC.

This clonotype was seen a handful of times. The gene calls are TRBV18 and TRBJ2-7, with 10 bases lining up with TRBD1. The V gene's germline CDR1 is KGHSH and CDR2 LQKENI. The CDR3 runs to 16 residues. V gave up 6 bases and J gave up 2 bases; unmatched junction bases: 10. CDR3 residues: CASSDTRGTGAYEQYF. CDR3 nucleotide sequence: TGTGCCAGCTCCGACACCAGAGGGACAGGGGCCTACGAGCAGTACTTC.

This clonotype has only a few counts. The V gene is TRBV9, the J gene TRBJ1-2, with TRBD1 matching 10 bases. CDR3 length: 17 amino acids. Losses at the gene ends were 0 bases for V and 5 bases for J; bases not matched to a gene: 10. Germline lookup yields CDR1 SGDLS and CDR2 YYNGEE. The CDR3 DNA reads TGTGCCAGCAGCGTAGACCCCCGGGACAGGGGACGGTATGGCTACACCTTC. Residues: CASSVDPRDRGRYGYTF.

The chain links TRBV5-1 to TRBJ2-3, with 13 bases fitting TRBD2. Looked up from germline, CDR1 is SGHRS and CDR2 is YFSETQ. This CDR3 is built from 16 residues. J gave up 5 bases and V 4 bases, and 7 bases lay outside the gene matches. The DNA for the CDR3 is TGCGCCAGCAGCCCCACTAGCGGGGGGGCCATAGATACGCAGTATTTT. This gives the protein CASSPTSGGAIDTQYF. Combining the CDR3 with reference TRBV5-1 and TRBJ2-3 gives the whole variable domain KAGVTQTPRYLIKTRGQQVTLSCSPISGHRSVSWYQQTPGQGLQFLFEYFSETQRNKGNFPGRFSGRQFSNSRSEMNVSTLELGDSALYLCASSPTSGGAIDTQYFGPGTRLTVL.

The CDR3 is CASSPNRGGPETQYF. The CDR3 nucleotides are TGTGCCAGCAGCCCGAACCGGGGGGGCCCCGAGACCCAGTACTTC. The rearrangement links TRBV5-4 to TRBJ2-5; TRBD2 matches 8 bases. With 4 bases clipped from V and 5 bases from J, the junction kept 10 bases outside the gene matches. The CDR3 contains 15 residues. Germline V lookup: CDR1 SGHNT, CDR2 YYREEE (reference sequence).

This clonotype was detected only a few times. This chain connects TRBV28 to TRBJ2-5; 8 positions match TRBD2. V gave up 10 bases and J gave up 1 base; unmatched junction bases: 11. Germline loops: CDR1 MDHEN, CDR2 SYDVKM. The CDR3 has 15 amino acids. The CDR3 spells CAISQRGQIQETQYF. The CDR3 region has the DNA TGTGCCATCTCCCAGCGGGGGCAGATCCAAGAGACCCAGTACTTC.

This clonotype was found a few times. V usage is TRBV12-3 or TRBV12-4 and J usage is TRBJ2-5, with 7 bases fitting TRBD1. The V gene end was trimmed by 5 bases and the J gene end by 5 bases; junction bases not matched to a gene: 8. The CDR3 sequence is 14 residues long. Here the CDR3 reads CASSPGQSVETQYF. The CDR3 nucleotides read TGTGCCAGCAGTCCGGGACAGTCGGTCGAGACCCAGTACTTC.

This clonotype was counted a few times. CDR3 sequence (DNA): TGTGCCAGCAGTCAGACAGGGGATGGCTACACCTTC. It yields the protein CASSQTGDGYTF. The V call is TRBV27, the J call TRBJ1-2; 8 nucleotides match TRBD1. Germline CDR1 MNHEY, CDR2 SMNVEV (reference sequence). The V and J ends lost 5 bases and 6 bases, in that order; junction bases with no gene match: 2. This CDR3 has 12 residues.

This clonotype occurred many times. The J gene is TRBJ2-1, the V gene TRBV12-3 or TRBV12-4; 7 nucleotides agree with TRBD2. The ends lost 2 bases at V and 5 bases at J; junction bases unmatched: 6. The CDR3 consists of 15 residues. Written as DNA, the CDR3 is TGTGCCAGCAGTTTAACGGGGGGTAAACACAATGAGCAGTTCTTC. Translated: CASSLTGGKHNEQFF.

This chain connects TRBV6-5 to TRBJ1-1; D gene uncertain. There are 12 residues in the CDR3. The ends were cut back, 3 bases at V and 8 bases at J, with 10 bases in the middle. Germline CDR1 is MNHEY and CDR2 is SVGAGI. The CDR3, as DNA: TGTGCCAGCAGTTATCTGGGTACAGAAGCTTTCTTT. Amino acid sequence: CASSYLGTEAFF.

This clonotype was seen more than once but under ten times. The CDR3 region is CSARDGGGRHRANYGYTF. The CDR3 region has the DNA TGCAGTGCTAGAGATGGGGGAGGTCGGCACAGAGCTAACTATGGCTACACCTTC. The chain uses TRBV20-1 and TRBJ1-2; perhaps TRBD1 as D (5 bases). The germline V gene has CDR1 DFQATT and CDR2 SNEGSKA (reference sequence). This CDR3 comprises 18 residues. Trimming cost V 0 bases and J 0 bases, with 20 bases left between them.

The genes are TRBV7-2 and TRBJ2-2, with 8 bases fitting TRBD2. This CDR3 has 16 amino acids. Trimming removed 2 bases from V and 5 bases from J; junction bases left unmatched: 7. Germline lookup yields CDR1 SGHTA and CDR2 FQGNSA. Written as DNA, the CDR3 is TGTGCCAGCAGCTTAAGCGGGGGAGGTGGGACCGGGGAGCTGTTTTTT. Its translation: CASSLSGGGGTGELFF.

This clonotype was counted ten times or more. The J gene is TRBJ2-3, the V gene TRBV7-2; TRBD2 agrees at 13 bases. CDR3 length equals 17 residues. Per the germline V gene, CDR1 is SGHTA and CDR2 is FQGNSA. With 5 bases clipped from V and 8 bases from J, the junction kept 13 bases outside the gene matches. The CDR3 DNA follows: TGTGCCAGCAGCAGGACTAGCGGGGGACTCTTTGATATTACGCAGTATTTT. Translation gives CASSRTSGGLFDITQYF.

In this sample, this clonotype turned up a few times. The V gene is TRBV6-5, the J gene TRBJ1-1; D is possibly TRBD1 (5 bases). CDR1 is MNHEY and CDR2 is SVGAGI in the germline V gene. V dropped 2 bases and J dropped 11 bases, with 21 bases sitting between them. The length of the CDR3 is 15 residues. CDR3 region: CASSYRGPRTSGAFF. The CDR3 DNA sequence: TGTGCCAGCAGTTACCGGGGCCCGCGAACAAGTGGGGCTTTCTTT.

The J gene is TRBJ1-2, the V gene TRBV20-1; 9 nucleotides line up with TRBD1. There are 14 residues in the CDR3. CDR1 and CDR2 from the germline V gene are DFQATT and SNEGSKA (reference sequence). V gave up 6 bases and J gave up 8 bases; unmatched junction bases: 13. DNA for the CDR3: TGCAGTGCCAAAGGACAGGGGCCAATGCAGGGCTACACCTTC. It encodes CSAKGQGPMQGYTF.

This chain links TRBV7-3 with TRBJ2-2, with TRBD1 matching 7 bases. V shed 2 bases, J shed 0 bases, and the junction held 0 bases outside the gene matches. The CDR3 runs 15 residues. CDR1 is SGHTA and CDR2 is FQGTGA in the germline V gene. The CDR3 is CASSLGTANTGELFF. DNA for the CDR3: TGTGCCAGCAGCTTAGGGACAGCGAACACCGGGGAGCTGTTTTTT.

J is TRBJ2-5 and V is TRBV7-2; 9 positions agree with TRBD2. V was pared by 2 bases and J by 5 bases, with 9 bases of the junction left unmatched. Per the germline V gene, CDR1 is SGHTA and CDR2 is FQGNSA. CDR3 length: 16 amino acids. The CDR3 bases are TGTGCCAGCAGCTTAAGGCCAGCGGGGGGAGGCGAGACCCAGTACTTC. Amino acid sequence: CASSLRPAGGGETQYF.

V usage is TRBV18 and J usage is TRBJ2-5, with unresolved D. The CDR3 is made up of 14 amino acids. Germline V CDR1 and CDR2: KGHSH, LQKENI. Trimming cost V 3 bases and J 2 bases, with 10 bases left between them. The CDR3 spells CASSPRSEQETQYF. CDR3 coding DNA: TGTGCCAGCTCACCCCGATCCGAACAAGAGACCCAGTACTTC.

The CDR3 here is CAIGGGYEQYV. The CDR3 DNA reads TGTGCTATAGGAGGGGGCTACGAGCAGTACGTC. The V and J genes are TRBV28 and TRBJ2-7; D is perhaps TRBD1 or TRBD2 (6 bases each). The germline CDR1 and CDR2 sequences are MDHEN and SYDVKM. This CDR3 contains 11 residues.